This T cell receptor (beta chain) was sequenced for a study of post-analysis software for immune sequencing data. Overall study findings and caveats: F measure showed strong co-clustering of same-batch samples. Higher frequency in patients than in controls was seen for about five TRBV segments, with TRBV5-6, TRBV5-1 and TRBV20-1 among them.

Unique molecular identifiers featured in each of the TCR beta cDNA libraries. From approximately 0.95 to 9.8 million T cells, a few hundred thousand cDNA molecules were obtained. MiXCR, run by TCRdb on the PCR reads, gives a single entry per CDR3 protein. Here the sample spans some 700,000 distinct CDR3 sequences, approximately 60% being singletons. Note on this clonotype: Its antigen remains unknown.

The germline V and J ends were trimmed by 3 bases and 1 base, with 10 bases remaining between them. This CDR3 is 15 amino acids long. CDR1 LGHDT and CDR2 YNNKEL come from the germline V gene (reference sequence). V gene TRBV3-1 combines with J gene TRBJ2-1; D may be TRBD1 (6 bases). The receptor was derived from a girl aged 2 to 10 with multiple sclerosis. Material for sequencing was blood. The CDR3 sequence is CASSHLRGSYNEQFF. The CDR3 coding sequence is TGTGCCAGCAGCCATCTCAGGGGTTCCTACAATGAGCAGTTCTTC.